This T cell receptor (gamma chain) is from a study of intestinal T cells in coeliac disease. Each case's genomic DNA was extracted from ten roughly 5.4-µm formalin-fixed paraffin-embedded scrolls. Using approximately 0.2 ug of biopsy DNA, TRG was amplified with LymphoTrack primers. TCRdb used CATT to re-call clones from the multiplex PCR reads. The repertoire has 2,000 to 3,000 gamma-chain clones, around 43% of them found once; the top ten carry 4.7%. The CDR3 has 13 residues. From germline, CDR1 is VINAFY and CDR2 YDVSNSKD. The junction had 9 bases not matched to a gene; V was cut back by 3 bases and J by 7 bases.

This TCR came from a human donor with celiac disease. Sequencing was carried out using a duodenal biopsy. The chain links TRGV5 to TRGJ1 or TRGJ2. In DNA, the CDR3 is TGTGCCACCTGGGACCAAAGAGGATATAAGAAACTCTTT. Protein sequence: CATWDQRGYKKLF.